One and the same sample provided the 3 T cell receptor beta chains below, sequenced in a study of shared clonotypes between healthy human individuals. CD45RO negativity and positive selection for CCR7 defined naive CD8 cells, a population that excluded terminally differentiated effector memory CD45RA+ cells. The method was immunoSEQ multiplex PCR; TCRdb's version includes in-frame clones alone and lacks a portion of them. The sample holds roughly 2.1 million clones, more than 85% seen once. The material sequenced was naive CD8+ T cells from PBMCs. Every receptor here comes from a man between 18 and 35 years old in good health. Some clones in this sample may be carry-over from other donors' samples.

The V and J genes are TRBV21-1 and TRBJ2-7; the table assigns TRBD2, which was not confirmed against the DNA. TRBV21-1 has pseudogene status. The CDR3 has 13 residues. CDR3 loop: CASSKTPGGEQYF. The CDR3 DNA sequence: TGTGCCAGCAGCAAAACCCCCGGGGGAGAGCAGTACTTC.

The chain links TRBV7-9 to TRBJ2-1; 8 bases are shared with TRBD2. CDR3 length equals 19 residues. V lost 4 bases and J lost 7; bases outside the gene matches: 21. Looked up from germline, CDR1 is SEHNR and CDR2 is FQNEAQ (reference sequence). The CDR3 here is CASSSGGSGISSGNNEQFF. The DNA of the CDR3 is TGTGCCAGCAGCTCCGGGGGTAGCGGGATCAGTTCTGGCAATAATGAGCAGTTCTTC. Using reference TRBV7-9 and TRBJ2-1 for the parts outside the CDR3, the full variable domain is DTGVSQNPRHKITKRGQNVTFRCDPISEHNRLYWYRQTLGQGPEFLTYFQNEAQLEKSRLLSDRFSAERPKGSFSTLEIQRTEQGDSAMYLCASSSGGSGISSGNNEQFFGPGTRLTVL.

Worth noting for this clone: This same CDR3 is encoded by further DNA sequences in the sample. This rearrangement joins TRBV29-1 to TRBJ2-1; D is uncertain. V was pared by 3 bases and J by 0 bases, with 6 bases between. CDR3 size: 13 residues. The germline gives CDR1 SQVTM, CDR2 ANQGSEA. The CDR3 is CSVDGFSYNEQFF. CDR3 in DNA: TGCAGCGTTGATGGCTTCTCCTACAATGAGCAGTTCTTC.